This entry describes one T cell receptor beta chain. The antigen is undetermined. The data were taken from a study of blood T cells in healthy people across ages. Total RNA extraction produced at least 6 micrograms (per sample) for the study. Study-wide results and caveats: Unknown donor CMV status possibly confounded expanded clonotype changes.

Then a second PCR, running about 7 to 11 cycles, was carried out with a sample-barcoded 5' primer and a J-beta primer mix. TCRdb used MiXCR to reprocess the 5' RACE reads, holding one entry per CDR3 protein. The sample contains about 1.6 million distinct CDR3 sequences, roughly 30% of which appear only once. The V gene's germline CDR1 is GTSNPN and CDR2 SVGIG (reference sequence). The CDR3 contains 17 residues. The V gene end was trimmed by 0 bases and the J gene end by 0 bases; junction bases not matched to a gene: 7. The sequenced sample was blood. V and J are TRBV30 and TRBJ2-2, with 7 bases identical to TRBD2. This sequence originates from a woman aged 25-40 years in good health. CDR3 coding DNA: TGTGCCTGGAGTGTATATGGCGGGGGAGCGAACACCGGGGAGCTGTTTTTT. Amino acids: CAWSVYGGGANTGELFF.